This T cell receptor beta chain stems from a study of long-term antiretroviral therapy in people with HIV. The libraries were made with immunoSEQ v3.0 at survey level. Method: immunoSEQ multiplex PCR; TCRdb's copy keeps in-frame clones and lacks some. The sample has more than 20,000 clones, approximately 80% seen once; the top ten hold approximately 4.5%. This receptor was obtained from a man between 18 and 35 years old with HIV. The material was unsorted PBMCs, obtained 0.5 years after starting antiretroviral therapy.

The CDR3 is CASSIEVATNEKLFF. The CDR3 DNA reads as TGTGCCAGCAGCATAGAAGTCGCAACTAATGAAAAACTGTTTTTT. The chain joins TRBV28 to TRBJ1-4; D uncertain. CDR1 is MDHEN and CDR2 is SYDVKM in the germline V gene. Between the trimmed V and J ends, which lost 6 bases and 0 bases, there was a span of 11 bases. The CDR3 sequence is 15 residues long.